The 14 T cell receptor beta chains listed next were all sequenced from one sample in a study of PD-L1 blockade in urothelial cancer. Profiling relied on immunoSEQ multiplex PCR, and the TCRdb table lists in-frame clones only, not all of them. The sample has 30,000 to 35,000 clones; around 80% are singletons. The sample consisted of PBMCs, taken around atezolizumab (anti-PD-L1) treatment. These receptors were collected from a man aged 55-75 years with urothelial cancer.

This clone was picked up a small number of times. An end of the junction differs from the germline gene, which may be a read error. CDR3 bases: TGTGCTAGCAGCAAGGGACTAGCGGGAGGGATCTCCTACAATGAGCAGTTCTTC. Protein sequence: CASSKGLAGGISYNEQFF. The chain has TRBV7-7 and TRBJ2-1; TRBD2 matches at 16 bases. Germline values: CDR1 SSHAT, CDR2 FNYEAQ (reference sequence). The CDR3 runs to 18 residues.

The J gene is TRBJ1-2, the V gene TRBV30; 9 bases line up with TRBD1. The germline V gene encodes CDR1 GTSNPN and CDR2 SVGIG (reference sequence). After removal of 3 bases from V and 5 bases from J, the junction contained 7 bases not matched to a gene. This CDR3 contains 14 residues. CDR3 DNA sequence: TGTGCCTGGAGCAGACAGGGGGAACGGTATGGCTACACCTTC. The encoded protein is CAWSRQGERYGYTF.

The J gene is TRBJ2-7, the V gene TRBV6-5; D is undetermined. The germline CDR1 and CDR2 sequences are MNHEY and SVGAGI. Between the trimmed V and J ends, which lost 6 bases and 0 bases, there was a span of 9 bases. The CDR3 is 13 residues long. Written as DNA, the CDR3 is TGTGCCAGCAGCTTACTCGGCTCCTACGAGCAGTACTTC. It encodes CASSLLGSYEQYF.

The rearrangement links TRBV28 to TRBJ2-6; possibly TRBD2 for D (6 bases). CDR3 length equals 17 residues. V gave up 5 bases and J gave up 0 bases, with 14 bases separating them. CDR1 is MDHEN, CDR2 SYDVKM, per germline. The CDR3 sequence: CASSEGTYNSGANVLTF. Here the CDR3 DNA reads TGTGCCAGCAGTGAAGGGACTTATAACTCTGGGGCCAACGTCCTGACTTTC.

The V gene is TRBV6-4, the J gene TRBJ2-1, with D perhaps matching TRBD2 (5 bases). The germline V and J ends were trimmed by 0 bases and 6 bases, with 18 bases remaining between them. Germline V gene data show CDR1 as MRHNA and CDR2 as SNTAGT. The CDR3 is 17 residues long. CDR3 in amino acids: CASSDSIGGRSFNEQFF. The CDR3 DNA reads TGTGCCAGCAGTGACTCGATTGGTGGGAGAAGTTTCAATGAGCAGTTCTTC.

The chain combines TRBV6-5 with TRBJ2-7; D not certain. V was clipped by 6 bases and J by 4 bases, with 7 bases between them. CDR1 is MNHEY, CDR2 SVGAGI, per germline. The CDR3 loop spans 11 amino acids. CDR3 in amino acids: CASRRRYEQYF. The CDR3 DNA reads TGTGCCAGCAGGCGCAGGTACGAGCAGTACTTC.

This chain links TRBV5-4 with TRBJ2-1; TRBD2 matches at 12 bases. V lost 5 bases, J lost 6 bases, and 6 bases stayed unmatched. CDR3 length: 15 amino acids. Germline CDR1 is SGHNT and CDR2 is YYREEE (reference sequence). The CDR3 nucleotides read TGTGCCAGCAGATTAGGACTAGCGGGGTCCAATGAGCAGTTCTTC. Translation: CASRLGLAGSNEQFF.

The rearrangement links TRBV6-4 to TRBJ2-1, with D perhaps TRBD2 (6 bases). In germline, CDR1 is MRHNA, CDR2 SNTAGT. The CDR3 runs 15 residues. The ends were cut back, 6 bases at V and 3 bases at J, with 15 bases in the middle. As DNA, the CDR3 is TGTGCCAGCAGCCGGGAGCCAGTTAGCTACAATGAGCAGTTCTTC. The encoded protein is CASSREPVSYNEQFF.

The chain is built from TRBV7-2 and TRBJ2-1, with 7 bases matching TRBD1. The CDR3 extends over 13 amino acids. Germline V gene sequence: CDR1 SGHTA, CDR2 FQGNSA. The J segment lost 11 bases and the V segment lost 5 bases, leaving 9 bases of the junction unmatched. Here the CDR3 reads CASSIRDSNKQFF. In nucleotides, the CDR3 is TGTGCCAGCAGCATCCGGGACAGTAATAAGCAGTTCTTC.

V gene TRBV7-2 combines with J gene TRBJ2-3, with 7 bases matching TRBD2. V was clipped by 4 bases and J by 6 bases; unmatched bases: 7. The germline V gene encodes CDR1 SGHTA and CDR2 FQGNSA. This CDR3 has 14 amino acids. The CDR3 bases are TGTGCCAGCAGCTCCTTTGCGGGGGTTGATACGCAGTATTTT. This gives the protein CASSSFAGVDTQYF.

The rearrangement joins TRBV7-2 to TRBJ1-2; D not resolved. CDR3 length: 14 residues. The germline V and J ends were trimmed by 0 bases and 8 bases, with 13 bases remaining between them. CDR1 is SGHTA and CDR2 is FQGNSA in the germline V gene. The CDR3 region is CASSLAGISRGYTF. The CDR3 DNA follows: TGTGCCAGCAGCTTAGCCGGGATCTCTAGGGGCTACACCTTC.

The J gene is TRBJ1-5, the V gene TRBV6-1; no reliable D call. V lost 3 bases and J 9 bases, leaving 9 bases between the germline ends. This CDR3 comprises 12 residues. Germline V gene data show CDR1 as MNHNS and CDR2 as SASEGT. The CDR3 reads CASSEAARPQHF. The CDR3 DNA sequence: TGTGCCAGCAGTGAGGCTGCCCGGCCCCAGCATTTT.

This chain connects TRBV11-3 to TRBJ2-7, with TRBD1 identical over 9 bases. The CDR3 is 15 residues long. The trim removed 4 bases at V and 1 base at J, leaving 5 bases unmatched. The germline gives CDR1 SGHNT, CDR2 YENEEA. The CDR3 DNA follows: TGTGCCAGCAGCTCCGGGACAGGGCCTTCCTACGAGCAGTACTTC. Residues: CASSSGTGPSYEQYF.

This chain uses TRBV7-2 with TRBJ2-3, with TRBD2 matching 11 bases. The CDR3 totals 17 residues. J gave up 5 bases and V 5 bases, and 12 bases lay outside the gene matches. CDR1 and CDR2 from the germline V gene are SGHTA and FQGNSA. The CDR3 loop is CASSLGVAGGHEDTQYF. The DNA for the CDR3 is TGTGCCAGCAGCCTCGGGGTAGCGGGGGGGCATGAAGATACGCAGTATTTT. Full variable domain (remainder filled in from reference TRBV7-2 and TRBJ2-3): GAGVSQSPSNKVTEKGKDVELRCDPISGHTALYWYRQSLGQGLEFLIYFQGNSAPDKSGLPSDRFSAERTGGSVSTLTIQRTQQEDSAVYLCASSLGVAGGHEDTQYFGPGTRLTVL.